Shown below are 22 T cell receptor beta chains from a single sample sequenced in a study of cytomegalovirus exposure and HLA in healthy donors. In the PCR, 60 Vbeta and 13 Jbeta primers were used. Here immunoSEQ multiplex PCR was the method, and the copy in TCRdb shows in-frame clones only, minus some. The table lists about 140,000 clones, more than 70% of them singletons. Sequenced input: PBMCs. Receptors originate from a man aged 30-40 years in good health and CMV-seronegative.

The rearrangement joins TRBV6-5 to TRBJ2-7; 13 nucleotides match TRBD2. The ends lost 1 base at V and 3 bases at J; junction bases unmatched: 0. The CDR3 runs to 15 residues. The germline V gene encodes CDR1 MNHEY and CDR2 SVGAGI. Written as DNA, the CDR3 is TGTGCCAGCAGTTACTGGACTAGCGGGAGCTACGAGCAGTACTTC. Its translation: CASSYWTSGSYEQYF.

This clone was detected only once. This chain connects TRBV2 to TRBJ2-7; 11 bases are a match to TRBD1. The CDR3 sequence is 14 residues long. The germline V gene encodes CDR1 SNHLY and CDR2 FYNNEI. J lost 3 bases, V lost 7 bases, and 5 bases had no gene match. As DNA, the CDR3 is TGTGCCAGCACAGGACAGGGGGCTTTCTACGAGCAGTACTTC. Protein product: CASTGQGAFYEQYF.

The table lists this clone with a few counts. The genes are TRBV18 and TRBJ1-4; the D gene is possibly TRBD1 (6 bases). The germline gives CDR1 KGHSH, CDR2 LQKENI. This CDR3 region has 16 residues. The ends were cut back, 4 bases at V and 0 bases at J, with 12 bases in the middle. CDR3 nucleotide sequence: TGTGCCAGCTCACTATCGTCAGGGGCAACTAATGAAAAACTGTTTTTT. It specifies CASSLSSGATNEKLFF.

This chain connects TRBV7-3 to TRBJ1-1, with D possibly TRBD1 on 5 matching bases. Germline V gene data show CDR1 as SGHTA and CDR2 as FQGTGA. With 0 bases removed from V and 6 bases from J, the gap between germline ends came to 11 bases. The CDR3 loop spans 14 amino acids. CDR3 DNA: TGTGCCAGCAGCTTAACCGGAGGGACTTCTGAAGCTTTCTTT. Protein product: CASSLTGGTSEAFF.

The chain is built from TRBV28 and TRBJ2-7; maybe TRBD1 (6 bases). The germline CDR1 and CDR2 sequences are MDHEN and SYDVKM. Trimming removed 5 bases from V and 2 bases from J, with 13 bases in between. This CDR3 spans 14 amino acids. The CDR3 loop is CASSGQDSTYEQYF. Here the CDR3 DNA reads TGTGCCAGCAGTGGGCAGGACAGTACCTACGAGCAGTACTTC.

This chain links TRBV2 with TRBJ1-5; D unclear. V shed 2 bases and J shed 5 bases, with 13 bases lying between them. This CDR3 is 15 amino acids long. Germline V gene lookup returns CDR1 SNHLY and CDR2 FYNNEI. CDR3 coding DNA: TGTGCCAGCAGTGAAAACTGGAGGGTTGATCAGCCCCAGCATTTT. This translates into CASSENWRVDQPQHF. The complete variable domain, with remaining parts taken from reference TRBV2 and TRBJ1-5, reads EPEVTQTPSHQVTQMGQEVILRCVPISNHLYFYWYRQILGQKVEFLVSFYNNEISEKSEIFDDQFSVERPDGSNFTLKIRSTKLEDSAMYFCASSENWRVDQPQHFGDGTRLSIL.

V and J are TRBV20-1 and TRBJ2-7; no firm D call. Germline CDR1 is DFQATT and CDR2 is SNEGSKA (reference sequence). V lost 4 bases to trimming and J lost 3 bases, with 7 bases between them. The CDR3 sequence is 11 residues long. The CDR3 nucleotides are TGCAGTGCTACGGTTGTCTACGAGCAGTACTTC. It is translated as CSATVVYEQYF.

The chain links TRBV30 to TRBJ2-1; the match to TRBD2 covers 7 bases. Germline assignment: CDR1 GTSNPN and CDR2 SVGIG (reference sequence). This CDR3 has 14 amino acids. V was clipped by 1 base and J by 4 bases; unmatched bases: 4. The CDR3, as DNA: TGTGCCTGGAGTGAAGGGAGGGGTTACAATGAGCAGTTCTTC. As protein: CAWSEGRGYNEQFF.

The V and J genes are TRBV2 and TRBJ2-3, with 14 bases lining up with TRBD2. In germline, CDR1 is SNHLY, CDR2 FYNNEI. V trimming: 7 bases; J trimming: 4 bases; junction bases outside the gene matches: 10. The CDR3 is made up of 17 amino acids. The CDR3 nucleotides are TGTGCCAGCACCGCTACCCGGACTAGCGGGAGGCCAGATACGCAGTATTTT. The encoded protein is CASTATRTSGRPDTQYF. Variable domain in full (rest from reference TRBV2 and TRBJ2-3): EPEVTQTPSHQVTQMGQEVILRCVPISNHLYFYWYRQILGQKVEFLVSFYNNEISEKSEIFDDQFSVERPDGSNFTLKIRSTKLEDSAMYFCASTATRTSGRPDTQYFGPGTRLTVL.

The V gene is TRBV5-1, the J gene TRBJ2-5, with 9 bases identical to TRBD1. Per the germline V gene, CDR1 is SGHRS and CDR2 is YFSETQ. After removal of 4 bases from V and 1 base from J, the junction contained 5 bases not matched to a gene. The CDR3 runs to 15 residues. The CDR3: CASSTTGQGQETQYF. The CDR3 DNA reads TGCGCCAGCAGCACAACGGGACAGGGCCAAGAGACCCAGTACTTC.

The V and J genes are TRBV5-1 and TRBJ1-2; TRBD1 aligns across 9 bases. Unmatched junction bases numbered 11, after V lost 1 base and J lost 7 bases. This CDR3 spans 16 amino acids. Germline CDR1 is SGHRS and CDR2 is YFSETQ. CDR3 coding DNA: TGCGCCAGCAGCTTGCCAAGTCCCGACAGGGGGTTTGGCTACACCTTC. This sequence encodes CASSLPSPDRGFGYTF.

The genes are TRBV10-3 and TRBJ2-5; TRBD2 agrees at 7 bases. The tail of the sequence fits TRBJ2-7 better, so the J call may be wrong. This CDR3 spans 13 amino acids. From germline, CDR1 is ENHRY and CDR2 SYGVKD. CDR3 residues: CAIGGGGLSEQYF. In DNA, the CDR3 is TGTGCCATCGGGGGGGGAGGCCTCTCCGAGCAGTACTTC.

The chain links TRBV5-1 to TRBJ1-1, with D possibly TRBD1 on 5 matching bases. Per germline, CDR1 SGHRS and CDR2 YFSETQ. This CDR3 region has 14 residues. V lost 2 bases, J lost 0 bases, and 8 bases lay in between. The CDR3, as DNA: TGCGCCAGCAGCTTCGGGGGGATGAACACTGAAGCTTTCTTT. It translates to CASSFGGMNTEAFF.

This clone was seen once. The chain joins TRBV7-3 to TRBJ2-5, with 7 bases that match TRBD2. Trimming cost V 1 base and J 4 bases; bases outside gene matches: 3. This CDR3 is built from 14 residues. CDR1 SGHTA and CDR2 FQGTGA come from the germline V gene. Here the CDR3 reads CASSLNVAGETQYF. The CDR3 nucleotides read TGTGCCAGCAGCTTAAATGTAGCGGGAGAGACCCAGTACTTC. Together with reference TRBV7-3 and TRBJ2-5, the CDR3 gives the full variable domain: GAGVSQTPSNKVTEKGKYVELRCDPISGHTALYWYRQSLGQGPEFLIYFQGTGAADDSGLPNDRFFAVRPEGSVSTLKIQRTERGDSAVYLCASSLNVAGETQYFGPGTRLLVL.

A few counts support this clone. The chain recombines TRBV7-6 with TRBJ2-1; D perhaps matches TRBD2 (6 bases). V shed 1 base and J shed 2 bases, with 12 bases lying between them. Germline CDR1 reads SGHVS; CDR2 reads FNYEAQ. There are 16 residues in the CDR3. The CDR3 nucleotides are TGTGCCAGCAGCTTAGTAGGAGGGCGCACCTACAATGAGCAGTTCTTC. This translates into CASSLVGGRTYNEQFF.

This clone was picked up a small number of times. V usage is TRBV5-1 and J usage is TRBJ1-1, with TRBD1 as a possible D gene (6 bases). V was shortened by 5 bases and J by 2 bases, with 13 bases between the two germline ends. CDR3 length equals 14 residues. Germline V gives CDR1 SGHRS, CDR2 YFSETQ. The CDR3 protein is CASRGGTSNTEAFF. Written as DNA, the CDR3 is TGCGCCAGCAGAGGGGGTACCAGTAACACTGAAGCTTTCTTT.

The gene calls are TRBV7-6 and TRBJ2-7; 8 bases agree with TRBD2. The CDR3 totals 14 residues. Germline values: CDR1 SGHVS, CDR2 FNYEAQ. V trimming: 2 bases; J trimming: 7 bases; junction bases outside the gene matches: 7. The CDR3 DNA reads as TGTGCCAGCAGCTTATTAGCGGGAATGGGGGAGCAGTACTTC. Amino acids: CASSLLAGMGEQYF.

The V gene is TRBV19, the J gene TRBJ2-2; 9 bases are a match to TRBD1. Unmatched junction bases numbered 2, after V lost 6 bases and J lost 0 bases. CDR1 LNHDA and CDR2 SQIVND come from the germline V gene (reference sequence). The CDR3 length is 15 residues. The CDR3 reads CASSGDRANTGELFF. The CDR3, as DNA: TGTGCCAGTAGCGGGGACAGGGCGAACACCGGGGAGCTGTTTTTT.

The gene calls are TRBV4-1 and TRBJ1-1; no reliable D call. This CDR3 is 16 amino acids long. Trimming removed 0 bases from V and 1 base from J, with 12 bases in between. The germline gives CDR1 MGHRA, CDR2 YSYEKL. CDR3 sequence reads: CASSQDNRVPNTEAFF. CDR3 nucleotide sequence: TGCGCCAGCAGCCAAGATAATCGGGTTCCGAACACTGAAGCTTTCTTT.

Remarks on this clone: At one boundary the junction diverges from the germline segment, which might be a read error. V usage is TRBV7-7 and J usage is TRBJ2-5; D is uncertain. Germline V CDR1 and CDR2: SSHAT, FNYEAQ (reference sequence). This CDR3 contains 13 residues. Here the CDR3 DNA reads TGTGCTAGCAGCTTACCACTCCAAGAGACCCAGTACTTC. Translation gives CASSLPLQETQYF.

The chain is built from TRBV29-1 and TRBJ2-7; no reliable D call. The CDR3 has 11 residues. Looked up from germline, CDR1 is SQVTM and CDR2 is ANQGSEA. Trimming removed 0 bases at V and 3 bases at J, with 3 bases between. The CDR3 DNA reads TGCAGCGTTGAAGATCTCTACGAGCAGTACTTC. Amino acids: CSVEDLYEQYF.

This clone was detected once. The rearrangement uses TRBV6-5 and TRBJ2-3; possible D gene TRBD1, 6 bases. Trimming cost V 4 bases and J 0 bases, with 11 bases left between them. This CDR3 comprises 15 residues. Germline CDR1 reads MNHEY; CDR2 reads SVGAGI. The CDR3 nucleotides are TGTGCCAGCAGTTCCCGGACAGCTAGCACAGATACGCAGTATTTT. Translating gives CASSSRTASTDTQYF.